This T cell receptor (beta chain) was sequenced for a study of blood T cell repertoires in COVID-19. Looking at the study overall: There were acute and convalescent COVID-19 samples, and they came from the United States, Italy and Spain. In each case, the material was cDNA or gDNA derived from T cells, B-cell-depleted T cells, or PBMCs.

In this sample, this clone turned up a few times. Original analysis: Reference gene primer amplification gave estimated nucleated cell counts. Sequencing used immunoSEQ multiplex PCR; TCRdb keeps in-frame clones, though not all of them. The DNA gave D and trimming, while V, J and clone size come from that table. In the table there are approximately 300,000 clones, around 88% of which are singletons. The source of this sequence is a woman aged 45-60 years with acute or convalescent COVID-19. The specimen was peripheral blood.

The CDR3 nucleotides read TGTGCCAGCAGGGGCTCCCCGAACACTGAAGCTTTCTTT. Translated, it gives CASRGSPNTEAFF. The chain joins TRBV2 to TRBJ1-1; D ambiguous. The V and J ends lost 6 bases and 1 base respectively, with 9 bases between them. Germline V gives CDR1 SNHLY, CDR2 FYNNEI. This CDR3 has 13 amino acids. The full variable domain, with the rest looked up from reference TRBV2 and TRBJ1-1, is EPEVTQTPSHQVTQMGQEVILRCVPISNHLYFYWYRQILGQKVEFLVSFYNNEISEKSEIFDDQFSVERPDGSNFTLKIRSTKLEDSAMYFCASRGSPNTEAFFGQGTRLTVV.